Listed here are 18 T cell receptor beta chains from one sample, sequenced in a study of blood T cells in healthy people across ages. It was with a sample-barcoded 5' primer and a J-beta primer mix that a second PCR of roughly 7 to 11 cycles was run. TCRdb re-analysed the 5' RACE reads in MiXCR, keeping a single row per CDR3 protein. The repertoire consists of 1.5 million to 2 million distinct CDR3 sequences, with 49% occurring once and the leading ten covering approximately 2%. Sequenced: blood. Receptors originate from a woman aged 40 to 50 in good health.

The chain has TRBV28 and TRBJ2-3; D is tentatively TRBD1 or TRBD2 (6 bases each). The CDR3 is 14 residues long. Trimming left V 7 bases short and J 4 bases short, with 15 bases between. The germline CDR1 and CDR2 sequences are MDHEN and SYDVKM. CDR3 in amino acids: CASISRRGSDTQYF. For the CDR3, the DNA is TGTGCCAGCATCTCAAGGAGGGGGTCAGATACGCAGTATTTT. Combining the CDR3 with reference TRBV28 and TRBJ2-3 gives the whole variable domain DVKVTQSSRYLVKRTGEKVFLECVQDMDHENMFWYRQDPGLGLRLIYFSYDVKMKEKGDIPEGYSVSREKKERFSLILESASTNQTSMYLCASISRRGSDTQYFGPGTRLTVL.

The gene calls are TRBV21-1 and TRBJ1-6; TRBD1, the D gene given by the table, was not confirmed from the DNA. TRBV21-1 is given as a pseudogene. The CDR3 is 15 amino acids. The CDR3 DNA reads TGTGCCAGCAGCATTATGGGACAGTCCAATTCACCCCTCCACTTT. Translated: CASSIMGQSNSPLHF.

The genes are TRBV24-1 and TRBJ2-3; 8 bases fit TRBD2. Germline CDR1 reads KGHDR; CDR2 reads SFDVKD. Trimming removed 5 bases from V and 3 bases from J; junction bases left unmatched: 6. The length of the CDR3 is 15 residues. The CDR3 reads CATSGLASGTDTQYF. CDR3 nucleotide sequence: TGTGCCACCAGTGGATTGGCTAGCGGGACAGATACGCAGTATTTT.

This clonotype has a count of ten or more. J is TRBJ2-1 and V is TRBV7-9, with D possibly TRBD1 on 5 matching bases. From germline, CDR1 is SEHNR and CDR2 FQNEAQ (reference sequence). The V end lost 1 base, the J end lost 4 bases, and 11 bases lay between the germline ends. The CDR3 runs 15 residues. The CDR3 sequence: CASSLGGAVYNEQFF. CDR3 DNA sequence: TGTGCCAGCAGCTTAGGGGGCGCGGTTTACAATGAGCAGTTCTTC.

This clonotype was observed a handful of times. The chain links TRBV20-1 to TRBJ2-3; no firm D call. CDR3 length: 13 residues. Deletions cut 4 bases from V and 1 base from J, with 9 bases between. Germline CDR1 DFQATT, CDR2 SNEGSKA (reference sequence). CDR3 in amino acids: CSAMDLRTDTQYF. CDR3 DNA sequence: TGCAGTGCTATGGACCTCCGCACAGATACGCAGTATTTT.

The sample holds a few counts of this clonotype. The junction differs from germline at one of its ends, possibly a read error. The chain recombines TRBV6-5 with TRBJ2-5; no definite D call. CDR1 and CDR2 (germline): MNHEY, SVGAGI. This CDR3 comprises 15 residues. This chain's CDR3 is CASRLYTTSVEAQYF. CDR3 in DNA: TGTGCCAGCAGACTTTATACGACGTCGGTAGAGGCCCAGTACTTC.

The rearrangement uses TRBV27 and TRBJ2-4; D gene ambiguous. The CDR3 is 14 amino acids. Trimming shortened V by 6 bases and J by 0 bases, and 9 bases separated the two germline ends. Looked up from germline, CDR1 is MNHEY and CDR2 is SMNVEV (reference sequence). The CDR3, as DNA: TGTGCCAGCAGGGCAAGACTAGCCAAAAACATTCAGTACTTC. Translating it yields CASRARLAKNIQYF.

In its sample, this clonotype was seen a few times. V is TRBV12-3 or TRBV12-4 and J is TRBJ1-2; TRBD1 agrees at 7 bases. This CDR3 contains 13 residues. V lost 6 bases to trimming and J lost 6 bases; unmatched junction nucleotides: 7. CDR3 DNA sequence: TGTGCCAGCAGCCCTGACAGGGAAAATGGCTACACCTTC. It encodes CASSPDRENGYTF.

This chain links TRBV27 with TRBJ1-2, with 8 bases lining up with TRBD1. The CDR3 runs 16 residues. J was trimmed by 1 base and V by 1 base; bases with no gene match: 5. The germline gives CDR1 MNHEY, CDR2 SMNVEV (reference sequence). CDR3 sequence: CASSLYGQGFNYGYTF. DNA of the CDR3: TGTGCCAGCAGTTTATACGGACAGGGCTTTAACTATGGCTACACCTTC.

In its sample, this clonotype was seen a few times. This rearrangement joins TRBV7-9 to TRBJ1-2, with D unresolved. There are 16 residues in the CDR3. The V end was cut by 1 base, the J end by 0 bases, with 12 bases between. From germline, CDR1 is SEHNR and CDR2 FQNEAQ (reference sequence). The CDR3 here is CASSLEPEESNYGYTF. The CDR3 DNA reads TGTGCCAGCAGCTTAGAACCCGAGGAGTCTAACTATGGCTACACCTTC.

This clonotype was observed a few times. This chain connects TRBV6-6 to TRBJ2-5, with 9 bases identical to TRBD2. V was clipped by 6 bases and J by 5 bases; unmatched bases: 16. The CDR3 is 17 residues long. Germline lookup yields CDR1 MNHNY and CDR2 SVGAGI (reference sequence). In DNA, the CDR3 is TGTGCCAGCAGCTTAAGTCCTATAGCGGGGGCGGGGGAGACCCAGTACTTC. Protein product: CASSLSPIAGAGETQYF.

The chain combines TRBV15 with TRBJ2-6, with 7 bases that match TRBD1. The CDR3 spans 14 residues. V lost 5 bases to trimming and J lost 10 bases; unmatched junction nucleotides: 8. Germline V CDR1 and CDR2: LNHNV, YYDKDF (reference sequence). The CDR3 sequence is CATSSPGTANVLTF. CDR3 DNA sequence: TGTGCCACCAGCTCCCCCGGGACAGCGAACGTCCTGACTTTC.

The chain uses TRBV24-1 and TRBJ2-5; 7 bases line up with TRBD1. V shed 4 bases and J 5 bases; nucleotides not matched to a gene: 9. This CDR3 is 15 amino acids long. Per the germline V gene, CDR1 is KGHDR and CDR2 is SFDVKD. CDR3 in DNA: TGTGCCACCAGTGAAACGAGGGGGCCGTTGGAGACCCAGTACTTC. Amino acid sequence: CATSETRGPLETQYF.

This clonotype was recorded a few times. CDR3 in amino acids: CASSEDRGRGEQFF. CDR3 bases: TGCGCCAGCAGCGAGGACAGGGGTCGCGGTGAGCAGTTCTTC. The J gene is TRBJ2-1, the V gene TRBV5-1; 9 bases fit TRBD1. This CDR3 has 14 amino acids. J was trimmed by 9 bases and V by 4 bases; bases with no gene match: 8. Germline values: CDR1 SGHRS, CDR2 YFSETQ.

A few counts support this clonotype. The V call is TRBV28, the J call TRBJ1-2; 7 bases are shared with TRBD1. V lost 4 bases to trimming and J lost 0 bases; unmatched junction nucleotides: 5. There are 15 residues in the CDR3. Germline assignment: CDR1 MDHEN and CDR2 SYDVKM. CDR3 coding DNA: TGTGCCAGCAGTTCCTGGGACAGACCTAACTATGGCTACACCTTC. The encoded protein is CASSSWDRPNYGYTF.

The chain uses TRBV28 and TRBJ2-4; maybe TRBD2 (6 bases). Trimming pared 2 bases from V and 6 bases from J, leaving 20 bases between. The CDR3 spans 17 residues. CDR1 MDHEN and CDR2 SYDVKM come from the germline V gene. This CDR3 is CASSLRATGLEGNIQYF. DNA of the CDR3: TGTGCCAGCAGTTTACGAGCGACGGGCTTGGAGGGAAACATTCAGTACTTC.

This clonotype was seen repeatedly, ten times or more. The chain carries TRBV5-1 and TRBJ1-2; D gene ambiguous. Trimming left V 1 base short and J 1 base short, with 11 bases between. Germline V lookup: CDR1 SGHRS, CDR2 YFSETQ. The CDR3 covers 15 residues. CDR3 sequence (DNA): TGCGCCAGCAGCTTGAACGCGGGAAATAACTATGGCTACACCTTC. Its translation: CASSLNAGNNYGYTF.

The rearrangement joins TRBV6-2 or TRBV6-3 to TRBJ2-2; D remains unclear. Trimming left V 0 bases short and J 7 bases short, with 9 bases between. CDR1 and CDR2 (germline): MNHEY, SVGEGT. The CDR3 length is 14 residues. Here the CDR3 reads CASSYSGSRGELFF. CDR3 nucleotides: TGTGCCAGCAGTTACTCTGGATCCCGCGGGGAGCTGTTTTTT.